The 8 T cell receptor beta chains below all came from one sample that was sequenced in a study of cytomegalovirus exposure and HLA in healthy donors. PCR involved 60 Vbeta and 13 Jbeta primers. The assay was immunoSEQ multiplex PCR, and TCRdb's table has in-frame clones only and misses some. The profile shows fewer than 120,000 clones, about 90% of them singletons. Sequencing was carried out using PBMCs. The receptors here all came from a man aged 35 to 55 in good health and CMV-seronegative.

The chain recombines TRBV15 with TRBJ2-3, with D tentatively TRBD1 (6 bases). Germline CDR1 reads LNHNV; CDR2 reads YYDKDF (reference sequence). The length of the CDR3 is 16 residues. Trimming cost V 2 bases and J 5 bases, with 17 bases left between them. This CDR3 reads CATSRPQGWGRDTQYF. The CDR3 DNA is TGTGCCACCAGCAGACCCCAGGGTTGGGGGCGAGATACGCAGTATTTT.

V and J are TRBV2 and TRBJ2-5, with D unclear. Between the trimmed V and J ends, which lost 5 bases and 2 bases, there was a span of 3 bases. CDR1 is SNHLY, CDR2 FYNNEI, per germline. CDR3 size: 11 residues. The CDR3 nucleotides are TGTGCCAGCAGTCAACAAGAGACCCAGTACTTC. It is translated as CASSQQETQYF.

The gene calls are TRBV7-2 and TRBJ1-2, with a possible D match to TRBD1 (5 bases). V lost 7 bases, J lost 2 bases, and 23 bases lay in between. This CDR3 spans 17 amino acids. The germline V gene has CDR1 SGHTA and CDR2 FQGNSA. Here the CDR3 DNA reads TGTGCCAGCACCTTGGGGGGGATCGGGTCTGCGAACTATGGCTACACCTTC. Translated: CASTLGGIGSANYGYTF. Using reference TRBV7-2 and TRBJ1-2 for the parts outside the CDR3, the full variable domain is GAGVSQSPSNKVTEKGKDVELRCDPISGHTALYWYRQSLGQGLEFLIYFQGNSAPDKSGLPSDRFSAERTGGSVSTLTIQRTQQEDSAVYLCASTLGGIGSANYGYTFGSGTRLTVV.

This clone has a handful of counts. This chain connects TRBV6-1 to TRBJ1-5; D uncertain. This CDR3 region has 12 residues. Germline V CDR1 and CDR2: MNHNS, SASEGT. V lost 1 base to trimming and J lost 11 bases, with 9 bases between them. The CDR3, as DNA: TGTGCCAGCAGTGAAGGCCGGCGGGCCCAGCATTTT. Translating it yields CASSEGRRAQHF.

The CDR3 DNA sequence: TGTGCCAGCAGCTTAGACGATCAGGGAGGGCGCCGGACTGAAGCTTTCTTT. Amino acids: CASSLDDQGGRRTEAFF. The rearrangement joins TRBV7-6 to TRBJ1-1; possibly TRBD1 for D (5 bases). From germline, CDR1 is SGHVS and CDR2 FNYEAQ. The CDR3 length is 17 residues. V shed 1 base and J shed 5 bases, with 20 bases lying between them.

The rearrangement uses TRBV9 and TRBJ2-3; 9 nucleotides match TRBD2. V shed 0 bases and J 3 bases; nucleotides not matched to a gene: 5. Germline V gene sequence: CDR1 SGDLS, CDR2 YYNGEE. The CDR3 is 16 residues long. Written as DNA, the CDR3 is TGTGCCAGCAGCGTAGGCGGGGGGGCTAGGACAGATACGCAGTATTTT. Protein sequence: CASSVGGGARTDTQYF.

The CDR3 spells CASITGGVDTIYF. The CDR3 region has the DNA TGTGCCAGCATAACAGGGGGGGTTGACACCATATATTTT. The chain carries TRBV28 and TRBJ1-3, with 8 bases fitting TRBD1. Germline V gene lookup returns CDR1 MDHEN and CDR2 SYDVKM. Unmatched junction bases numbered 7, after V lost 7 bases and J lost 8 bases. The CDR3 sequence is 13 residues long. Together with reference TRBV28 and TRBJ1-3, the CDR3 gives the full variable domain: DVKVTQSSRYLVKRTGEKVFLECVQDMDHENMFWYRQDPGLGLRLIYFSYDVKMKEKGDIPEGYSVSREKKERFSLILESASTNQTSMYLCASITGGVDTIYFGEGSWLTVV.

This clone was detected only a few times. The J gene is TRBJ1-2, the V gene TRBV9; 9 bases line up with TRBD1. V lost 3 bases and J lost 2; bases outside the gene matches: 2. This CDR3 is built from 14 residues. The germline CDR1 and CDR2 sequences are SGDLS and YYNGEE. This CDR3 reads CASSATGGNYGYTF. Here the CDR3 DNA reads TGTGCCAGCAGCGCGACAGGGGGGAACTATGGCTACACCTTC.